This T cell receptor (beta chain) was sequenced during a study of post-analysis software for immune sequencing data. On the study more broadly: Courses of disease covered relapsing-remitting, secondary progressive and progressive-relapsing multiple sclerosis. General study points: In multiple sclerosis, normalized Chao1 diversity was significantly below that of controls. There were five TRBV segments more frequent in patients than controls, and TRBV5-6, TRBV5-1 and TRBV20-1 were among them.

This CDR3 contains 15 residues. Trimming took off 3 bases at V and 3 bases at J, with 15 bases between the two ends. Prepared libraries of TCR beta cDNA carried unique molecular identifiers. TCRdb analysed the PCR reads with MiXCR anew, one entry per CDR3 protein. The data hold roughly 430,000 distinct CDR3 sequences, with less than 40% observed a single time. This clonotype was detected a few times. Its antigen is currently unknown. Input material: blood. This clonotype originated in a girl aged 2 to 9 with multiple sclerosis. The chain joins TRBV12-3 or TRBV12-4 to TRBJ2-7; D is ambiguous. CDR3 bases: TGTGCCAGCAGTTTTGAAGGTGCAGGCAACTACGAGCAGTACTTC. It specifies CASSFEGAGNYEQYF.